This is a list of T cell receptor beta chains from one sample in a study of blood T cell repertoires in COVID-19. TCRdb's copy holds only in-frame clones and misses some; the assay was immunoSEQ multiplex PCR. The sample holds fewer than 250,000 clones, approximately 86% seen once. Sequencing was done on a sample of PBMCs or T cells enriched from blood (not recorded which). All receptors derive from a woman in her thirties or forties with acute COVID-19. Each CDR3 is given with its conserved first and last residue. The order of the fields is V gene, clone size, CDR3 length, D gene, J gene, CDR3 DNA, CDR3 protein. The D gene is left open where the match is weak. Not every row has a clone size; where given, it reads once, few, many or a size class.

TRBV19	.	18	TRBD1	TRBJ2-2	TGTGCCAGTACCACTAACAGGGGGCTGAAAGGATACACCGGGGAGCTGTTTTTT	CASTTNRGLKGYTGELFF
TRBV7-3	.	14	TRBD1	TRBJ2-2	TGTGCCAGCAGCCCAAAGCCGGGACAGGGGGAGCTGTTTTTT	CASSPKPGQGELFF
TRBV5-5	.	16	.	TRBJ2-3	TGTGCCAGCAGCTCCCATGATCTAGGATCCACAGATACGCAGTATTTT	CASSSHDLGSTDTQYF
TRBV24-1	.	17	.	TRBJ2-3	TGTGCCACCAGTGATTTGCAAATCGGTAGCGCCACAGATACGCAGTATTTT	CATSDLQIGSATDTQYF
TRBV11-2	.	15	.	TRBJ2-5	TGTGCCAGCAGCTTAAGTACAGGCCCAGGGGAGACCCAGTACTTC	CASSLSTGPGETQYF
TRBV28	.	15	TRBD1	TRBJ1-1	TGTGCCAGCAGTTTAGGGACAGGGGTGAACACTGAAGCTTTCTTT	CASSLGTGVNTEAFF
TRBV4-1	.	15	TRBD2	TRBJ2-5	TGCGCCAGCAGCCGACTAGCGGTTGGAGGGGAGACCCAGTACTTC	CASSRLAVGGETQYF
TRBV18	.	16	.	TRBJ1-5	TGTGCCAGCTCACCCGGGGAGGGCAGAAGCAATCAGCCCCAGCATTTT	CASSPGEGRSNQPQHF
TRBV10-2	.	13	TRBD1	TRBJ2-7	TGCGCCAGCCAGACAGGGGGCTCCTACGAGCAGTACTTC	CASQTGGSYEQYF
TRBV5-1	.	15	.	TRBJ2-5	TGCGCCAGCAGCCCCCGCGGCGCTCGAGAGGAGACCCAGTACTTC	CASSPRGAREETQYF
TRBV18	.	13	.	TRBJ2-4	TGTGCCAGCCATGACATGGGGCAGGGCATTCAGTACTTC	CASHDMGQGIQYF
TRBV9	.	19	.	TRBJ2-1	TGTGCCAGCAGCCCCAAATCTCTCGTAGGGGGAAGCTCCTACAATGAGCAGTTCTTC	CASSPKSLVGGSSYNEQFF
TRBV18	once	15	TRBD1	TRBJ1-6	TGTGCCAGCTCACCAGACACAGGGGGGCAATCACCCCTCCACTTT	CASSPDTGGQSPLHF
TRBV9	few	17	TRBD2	TRBJ2-1	TGTGCCAGCAGCGCGTCCGTAGCGGGCAGCTCCTACAATGAGCAGTTCTTC	CASSASVAGSSYNEQFF
TRBV10-3	.	17	.	TRBJ1-5	TGTGCCATCAGTGAGTACGGCAGGGGATATAGCAATCAGCCCCAGCATTTT	CAISEYGRGYSNQPQHF
TRBV12-3/TRBV12-4	.	13	TRBD1	TRBJ1-2	TGTGCCAGCGGGACAGGGCCTAACTATGGCTACACCTTC	CASGTGPNYGYTF
TRBV3-1/TRBV3-2	few	14	TRBD1	TRBJ1-5	TGTGCCAGCAGTGATGGGACAGTCAATCAGCCCCAGCATTTT	CASSDGTVNQPQHF
TRBV11-3	.	15	TRBD1	TRBJ1-2	TGTGCCAGCAGCCGCAGCGTGGGACAGATTTATGGCTACACCTTC	CASSRSVGQIYGYTF
TRBV19	few	15	.	TRBJ1-3	TGTGCCAGTAGTATCGCGGGCATTCCTGGAAACACCATATATTTT	CASSIAGIPGNTIYF
TRBV24-1	.	14	.	TRBJ1-6	TGTGCCACCAGTAGGGCGGGCGTGAATTCACCCCTCCACTTT	CATSRAGVNSPLHF
TRBV19	.	17	TRBD1	TRBJ2-2	TGTGCCACCCACCCCGGGACAGGGGGAAGTGACACCGGGGAGCTGTTTTTT	CATHPGTGGSDTGELFF
TRBV29-1	few	13	TRBD1	TRBJ1-2	TGCAGCGTTGAATTAGGGGGCGTCTATGGCTACACCTTC	CSVELGGVYGYTF
TRBV18	once	16	TRBD1	TRBJ1-5	TGTGCCAGCTCACCACCGGCGACAGGGGCCGTTTCGCCCCAGCATTTT	CASSPPATGAVSPQHF
TRBV15	few	16	TRBD2	TRBJ2-2	TGTGCCACCAGCAGAGGGAGACTAGCGGGAGCCGGGGAGCTGTTTTTT	CATSRGRLAGAGELFF
TRBV5-6	.	14	.	TRBJ2-5	TGTGCCAGCAGCGGACGGGGATATGGGGAGACCCAGTACTTC	CASSGRGYGETQYF
TRBV3-1/TRBV3-2	.	15	TRBD2	TRBJ2-1	TGTGCCAGCAGCCAGCGGGAGGGCCTTGATCATGAGCAGTTCTTC	CASSQREGLDHEQFF
TRBV5-1	few	16	TRBD2	TRBJ2-7	TGCGCCAGCAGCTGGGGCGGGGATAGCGGGAGGTTCGAGCAGTACTTC	CASSWGGDSGRFEQYF
TRBV14	.	17	TRBD2	TRBJ2-2	TGTGCCAGCAGCCGTCTGGGAGCGGGGGTGAACACCGGGGAGCTGTTTTTT	CASSRLGAGVNTGELFF
TRBV9	.	17	TRBD2	TRBJ2-2	TGTGCCAGCAGCGTAGTAAGCGGGAGGGCCGATACCGGGGAGCTGTTTTTT	CASSVVSGRADTGELFF
TRBV3-1/TRBV3-2	.	15	.	TRBJ2-3	TGTGCCAGCAGCCAAGATCAGGTAGGGGGAAGTACGCAGTATTTT	CASSQDQVGGSTQYF
TRBV7-2	once	14	TRBD1	TRBJ2-5	TGTGCCAGCAGCTCCCCAGGGGGCTGGGAGACCCAGTACTTC	CASSSPGGWETQYF
TRBV5-1	.	14	.	TRBJ2-3	TGCGCCAGCAGCTTGGGAGGTTACACAGATACGCAGTATTTT	CASSLGGYTDTQYF
TRBV19	.	14	.	TRBJ1-4	TGTGCCAGTAGCCCGTCCGCGTGGAGTGAAAAACTGTTTTTT	CASSPSAWSEKLFF
TRBV30	.	12	.	TRBJ2-3	TGTGCCTGGAGTGTGGAGATATATACGCAGTATTTT	CAWSVEIYTQYF
TRBV2	.	15	TRBD2	TRBJ2-1	TGTGCCACCCCCAGCGGGATTAGCTCCTACAATGAGCAGTTCTTC	CATPSGISSYNEQFF
TRBV25-1	.	13	TRBD2	TRBJ2-7	TGTGCCAGCAGTAGGACTAGCGGCTACGAGCAGTACTTC	CASSRTSGYEQYF
TRBV5-1	.	14	.	TRBJ2-2	TGCGCCAGCAGCTTGGCACTTAACACCGGGGAGCTGTTTTTT	CASSLALNTGELFF
TRBV11-2	.	16	.	TRBJ1-1	TGTGCCAGCAGCTTGGAGGCTGACAGGCTAAAAGGAAAAGCTTTCTTT	CASSLEADRLKGKAFF
TRBV3-1/TRBV3-2	.	16	TRBD2	TRBJ2-3	TGTGCCAGCAGCCAAGACCTAGCGGGTGGCACAGATACGCAGTATTTT	CASSQDLAGGTDTQYF